These 8 T cell receptor beta chains originate from one sample sequenced in a study of CD8 T cells in ankylosing spondylitis. Using its own MiXCR run on the 5' RACE reads, TCRdb lists one record per CDR3 protein. The repertoire holds tens of thousands of distinct CDR3 sequences, with approximately 10% as singletons. The sample taken for sequencing was blood, either unsorted or a sorted T cell fraction (not recorded which). The receptors here all came from a male donor with ankylosing spondylitis or in good health (not recorded which).

This clonotype showed up many times. The V gene is TRBV12-3 or TRBV12-4, the J gene TRBJ2-2; D perhaps matches TRBD2 (7 bases). The CDR3 has 17 amino acids. The V and J ends lost 6 bases and 0 bases respectively, with 17 bases between them. In nucleotides, the CDR3 is TGTGCCAGCAGCCCCCGAGGGCGGGGGCCGAACACCGGGGAGCTGTTTTTT. Protein product: CASSPRGRGPNTGELFF.

This clonotype was seen repeatedly, ten times or more. V is TRBV12-3 or TRBV12-4 and J is TRBJ2-4; 8 bases match TRBD1. With 3 bases clipped from V and 5 bases from J, the junction kept 3 bases outside the gene matches. CDR3 length: 14 amino acids. CDR3 residues: CASSFTGQENIQYF. In DNA, the CDR3 is TGTGCCAGCAGTTTTACGGGACAGGAAAACATTCAGTACTTC.

The chain employs TRBV2 and TRBJ2-7; 9 nucleotides match TRBD2. Germline loops: CDR1 SNHLY, CDR2 FYNNEI. The V segment lost 4 bases and the J segment 2 bases; nucleotides outside the gene matches: 9. The CDR3 totals 16 residues. In DNA form, the CDR3 reads TGTGCCAGCAGTGCTCGGCTAGCGGGGAATACCTACGAGCAGTACTTC. Its protein product is CASSARLAGNTYEQYF. Together with reference TRBV2 and TRBJ2-7, the CDR3 gives the full variable domain: EPEVTQTPSHQVTQMGQEVILRCVPISNHLYFYWYRQILGQKVEFLVSFYNNEISEKSEIFDDQFSVERPDGSNFTLKIRSTKLEDSAMYFCASSARLAGNTYEQYFGPGTRLTVT.

This clonotype was seen repeatedly, ten times or more. The J gene is TRBJ2-2, the V gene TRBV5-1; D gene uncertain. Trimming took 1 base from V and 1 from J, leaving 11 bases between them. Germline V CDR1 and CDR2: SGHRS, YFSETQ. The CDR3 has 16 amino acids. CDR3 region: CASSLRAAVNTGELFF. For the CDR3, the DNA is TGCGCCAGCAGCTTGAGGGCGGCAGTGAACACCGGGGAGCTGTTTTTT.

The rearrangement links TRBV12-3 or TRBV12-4 to TRBJ1-1; 9 nucleotides align to TRBD1. The V and J ends lost 6 bases and 5 bases, in that order; junction bases with no gene match: 4. This CDR3 region has 13 residues. Here the CDR3 reads CASRTGGITEAFF. For the CDR3, the DNA is TGTGCCAGCAGGACAGGGGGGATTACTGAAGCTTTCTTT.

This clonotype was observed many times. The gene calls are TRBV4-1 and TRBJ2-7; D is perhaps TRBD1 (6 bases). Deletions cut 0 bases from V and 0 bases from J, with 12 bases between. Germline V gives CDR1 MGHRA, CDR2 YSYEKL. The CDR3 extends over 16 amino acids. The CDR3, as DNA: TGCGCCAGCAGCCAAGAGACAGGAGCCTTCTCCTACGAGCAGTACTTC. It encodes CASSQETGAFSYEQYF.

This clonotype has a count of ten or more. This sequence joins TRBV12-3 or TRBV12-4 and TRBJ2-1; a possible D gene is TRBD2 (5 bases). The CDR3 is 13 amino acids. Trimming pared 7 bases from V and 10 bases from J, leaving 17 bases between. CDR3 bases: TGTGCCAGCACCCCCGGAGGCTTTGGGGAGCAGTTCTTC. It translates to CASTPGGFGEQFF.

The table lists this clonotype with many counts. The chain uses TRBV20-1 and TRBJ2-7; D not resolved. The germline V and J ends were trimmed by 0 bases and 0 bases, with 9 bases remaining between them. This CDR3 is built from 14 residues. Germline CDR1 DFQATT, CDR2 SNEGSKA (reference sequence). CDR3 DNA: TGCAGTGCTAGAGATGGCAGGTCCTCCTACGAGCAGTACTTC. The encoded protein is CSARDGRSSYEQYF.